These T cell receptor beta chains were read from a single sample in a study of blood T cells in healthy people across ages. TCRdb re-called the 5' RACE reads through MiXCR, storing one row per CDR3 protein. The sample includes roughly 1,300,000 distinct CDR3 sequences, approximately 59% of them seen just once. Sequencing used blood. The receptors were sampled from a young man in good health. The CDR3 runs from the conserved cysteine through the conserved F or W. D genes are given only for firm matches. Size tells how often a clone was seen (once, few, many) or the class of an expanded clone, and some rows leave it out.

CDR3,DNA,V,J,size,D
CASSLQGLGANVLTF,TGCGCCAGCAGCTTGCAGGGTCTTGGGGCCAACGTCCTGACTTTC,TRBV5-1,TRBJ2-6,.,.
CASWDSSIYEQYF,TGCGCCAGCTGGGACAGCTCAATCTACGAGCAGTACTTC,TRBV10-2,TRBJ2-7,few,TRBD1
CASTVGVAKNIQYF,TGTGCCAGCACCGTCGGTGTGGCCAAAAACATTCAGTACTTC,TRBV28,TRBJ2-4,.,.
CASSRLLESSYEQYF,TGTGCCAGCAGCCGACTCCTTGAGAGCTCCTACGAGCAGTACTTC,TRBV7-2,TRBJ2-7,.,.
CASSPREGAHNEQFF,TGTGCCAGCTCACCTCGGGAGGGGGCTCACAATGAGCAGTTCTTC,TRBV18,TRBJ2-1,.,.
CSPRRGNEQYF,TGCAGCCCCCGGAGGGGGAACGAGCAGTACTTC,TRBV20-1,TRBJ2-7,.,.
CASSVDGGEQFF,TGTGCCAGCAGCGTAGATGGGGGGGAGCAGTTCTTC,TRBV9,TRBJ2-1,.,.
CAISQTGDGYTF,TGTGCCATCAGCCAAACAGGAGATGGCTACACCTTC,TRBV10-3,TRBJ1-2,.,.
CASSFSTDQETQYF,TGTGCCAGCAGTTTCTCGACAGACCAAGAGACCCAGTACTTC,TRBV27,TRBJ2-5,few,.
CASSQERGASGVRTDTQYF,TGCGCCAGCAGCCAAGAGAGGGGGGCTAGCGGGGTACGCACAGATACGCAGTATTTT,TRBV4-1,TRBJ2-3,.,TRBD2
CASIESGGRQPQHF,TGTGCCAGCATCGAATCTGGAGGGCGTCAGCCCCAGCATTTT,TRBV28,TRBJ1-5,.,.
CSVARSSDWPSYEQYF,TGCAGCGTTGCCAGATCTAGCGATTGGCCCTCCTACGAGCAGTACTTC,TRBV29-1,TRBJ2-7,.,.
CASTLGTGRPDTQYF,TGTGCCAGCACGCTTGGGACAGGGAGGCCAGATACGCAGTATTTT,TRBV6-2/TRBV6-3,TRBJ2-3,.,TRBD1
CSAQAGSYEQYF,TGCAGCGCCCAAGCGGGTTCCTACGAGCAGTACTTC,TRBV29-1,TRBJ2-7,.,.
CASSSGGAGEQFF,TGTGCCAGCAGTAGCGGGGGGGCCGGAGAGCAGTTCTTC,TRBV7-9,TRBJ2-1,.,TRBD2
CASSYTSTTNEKLFF,TGTGCCAGCAGCTACACATCTACAACTAATGAAAAACTGTTTTTT,TRBV6-6,TRBJ1-4,.,.
CASSDRGRENIQYF,TGTGCCAGCAGTGACAGGGGGCGCGAAAACATTCAGTACTTC,TRBV6-1,TRBJ2-4,.,TRBD1
CASSLSAAGELFF,TGCGCCAGCAGCTTAAGTGCGGCCGGGGAGCTGTTTTTT,TRBV5-1,TRBJ2-2,few,.
CASSVGGANGELFF,TGTGCCAGCAGTGTCGGGGGGGCAAACGGGGAGCTGTTTTTT,TRBV12-3/TRBV12-4,TRBJ2-2,.,TRBD2
CASSAPWAGNTGELFF,TGTGCCAGCAGCGCTCCTTGGGCTGGCAACACCGGGGAGCTGTTTTTT,TRBV9,TRBJ2-2,.,.
CASSKGRDPNQETQYF,TGTGCCAGCAGCAAAGGCAGGGACCCTAATCAAGAGACCCAGTACTTC,TRBV21-1,TRBJ2-5,.,.
CASSGAGWGGSHLSFGGYTF,TGTGCCAGCAGTGGGGCCGGATGGGGTGGCAGCCACCTTTCCTTCGGCGGCTACACCTTC,TRBV28,TRBJ1-2,.,.
CASSDANREDGYTF,TGTGCCAGCAGTGATGCAAACAGGGAGGATGGCTACACCTTC,TRBV25-1,TRBJ1-2,.,.
CASSLVGLAGGETQYF,TGTGCCAGCAGCTTAGTGGGGCTAGCGGGAGGAGAGACCCAGTACTTC,TRBV7-2,TRBJ2-5,few,TRBD2
CASTISGYEQYF,TGTGCCAGCACCATTAGCGGGTACGAGCAGTACTTC,TRBV7-2,TRBJ2-7,.,TRBD2
CASSNRELHGYTF,TGTGCCAGCAGTAACCGGGAGCTTCATGGCTACACCTTC,TRBV7-2,TRBJ1-2,.,.
CASSPGGTTNEKLFF,TGTGCCAGCAGCCCTGGGGGAACAACTAATGAAAAACTGTTTTTT,TRBV7-2,TRBJ1-4,few,.
CASSHASGSGETQYF,TGTGCCAGCAGCCATGCTAGCGGGAGTGGGGAGACCCAGTACTTC,TRBV3-1,TRBJ2-5,.,TRBD2
CASMGISLLYEQYF,TGTGCCAGCATGGGCATAAGCCTTCTCTACGAGCAGTACTTC,TRBV6-6,TRBJ2-7,few,.
CSALSGLSYEQYF,TGCAGTGCCCTGAGCGGTCTCTCCTACGAGCAGTACTTC,TRBV20-1,TRBJ2-7,.,.
CASSFARGWQQYF,TGTGCCAGCAGCTTTGCCAGGGGTTGGCAGCAGTACTTC,TRBV5-6,TRBJ2-4,few,.
CASSGHLRNSPLHF,TGTGCCAGCAGCGGACACCTCCGGAATTCACCCCTCCACTTT,TRBV11-1,TRBJ1-6,.,.
CASRNTGRDTQYF,TGTGCCAGCAGGAACACAGGGAGAGATACGCAGTATTTT,TRBV6-5,TRBJ2-3,.,.
CSARALVGDYNEQFF,TGCAGTGCTAGGGCCCTAGTGGGGGACTACAATGAGCAGTTCTTC,TRBV20-1,TRBJ2-1,once,.
CSVPRPDTGELFF,TGCAGCGTCCCTCGCCCGGACACCGGGGAGCTGTTTTTT,TRBV29-1,TRBJ2-2,few,.
CASSPLGRSADTQYF,TGTGCCAGCAGTCCACTCGGGAGGAGCGCAGATACGCAGTATTTT,TRBV6-2/TRBV6-3,TRBJ2-3,.,TRBD2
CASSYSRERTDTQYF,TGTGCCAGCAGTTACTCACGGGAGCGCACAGATACGCAGTATTTT,TRBV6-6,TRBJ2-3,.,.
CASSSSGGTSYEKFF,TGTGCCAGCAGCTCGAGCGGGGGAACTTCCTACGAGAAGTTCTTC,TRBV11-2,TRBJ2-1,.,TRBD2
CASSLDRFGNQPQHF,TGTGCCAGCAGTTTGGACAGGTTCGGCAATCAGCCCCAGCATTTT,TRBV27,TRBJ1-5,.,TRBD1
CASSPGQYLLDTQYF,TGCGCCAGCAGTCCGGGACAGTACTTATTAGATACGCAGTATTTT,TRBV4-1,TRBJ2-3,.,TRBD1
CASSDQSLSYNEQFF,TGTGCCAGCAGTGATCAATCCCTCTCCTACAATGAGCAGTTCTTC,TRBV6-1,TRBJ2-1,few,.
CASSIDSPLMNTEAFF,TGTGCCAGCAGCATCGACTCACCACTTATGAACACTGAAGCTTTCTTT,TRBV5-6,TRBJ1-1,.,.
CASSLASPTNTGELFF,TGTGCCAGCAGCTTAGCGTCCCCTACGAACACCGGGGAGCTGTTTTTT,TRBV7-2,TRBJ2-2,.,.
CSVGLAAGEQFF,TGCAGCGTTGGGCTAGCCGCGGGTGAGCAGTTCTTC,TRBV29-1,TRBJ2-1,few,.
CSGDLNNEQFF,TGCAGCGGGGACTTGAACAATGAGCAGTTCTTC,TRBV29-1,TRBJ2-1,.,.
CASSLHHRDSTYEQYF,TGTGCCAGCAGCTTGCACCACCGTGACTCAACCTACGAGCAGTACTTC,TRBV5-5,TRBJ2-7,.,.
CASSRTAPDTQYF,TGCGCCAGCAGCCGGACAGCCCCAGATACGCAGTATTTT,TRBV5-1,TRBJ2-3,.,.
CSVKKAGANTGELFF,TGCAGCGTTAAAAAAGCGGGGGCGAACACCGGGGAGCTGTTTTTT,TRBV29-1,TRBJ2-2,.,TRBD2
CASSHQPFAGKLFF,TGCGCCAGCAGCCATCAGCCATTCGCGGGAAAACTGTTTTTT,TRBV4-1,TRBJ1-4,.,.
CSARGPGANVLTF,TGCAGTGCAAGAGGGCCGGGGGCCAACGTCCTGACTTTC,TRBV20-1,TRBJ2-6,.,.
CASSLVNGGISYEQYF,TGTGCCAGCAGCTTAGTAAACGGGGGGATCTCCTACGAGCAGTACTTC,TRBV7-2,TRBJ2-7,.,TRBD2
CASTPNYSDTQYF,TGTGCCAGCACCCCTAATTATAGCGATACGCAGTATTTT,TRBV6-6,TRBJ2-3,.,.
CSLRAGGDNEQFF,TGCAGCCTCAGAGCGGGAGGGGACAATGAGCAGTTCTTC,TRBV29-1,TRBJ2-1,few,TRBD2